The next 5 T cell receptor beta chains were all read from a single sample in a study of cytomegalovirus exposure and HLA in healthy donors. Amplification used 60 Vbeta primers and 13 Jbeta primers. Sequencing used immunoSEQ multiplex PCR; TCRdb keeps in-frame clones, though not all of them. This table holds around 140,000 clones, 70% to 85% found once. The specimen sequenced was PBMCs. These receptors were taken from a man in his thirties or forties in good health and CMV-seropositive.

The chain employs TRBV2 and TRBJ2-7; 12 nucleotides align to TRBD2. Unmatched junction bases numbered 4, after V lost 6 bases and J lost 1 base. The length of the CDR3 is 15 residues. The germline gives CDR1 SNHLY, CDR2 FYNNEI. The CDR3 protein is CASSETSGRSYEQYF. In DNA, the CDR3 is TGTGCCAGCAGCGAGACTAGCGGGAGATCCTACGAGCAGTACTTC.

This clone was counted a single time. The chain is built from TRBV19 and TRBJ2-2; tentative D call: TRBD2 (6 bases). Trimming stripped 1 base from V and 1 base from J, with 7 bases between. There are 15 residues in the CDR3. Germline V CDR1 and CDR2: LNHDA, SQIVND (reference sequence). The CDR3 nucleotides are TGTGCCAGTAGTATAGGGGGGGTGAACACCGGGGAGCTGTTTTTT. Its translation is CASSIGGVNTGELFF.

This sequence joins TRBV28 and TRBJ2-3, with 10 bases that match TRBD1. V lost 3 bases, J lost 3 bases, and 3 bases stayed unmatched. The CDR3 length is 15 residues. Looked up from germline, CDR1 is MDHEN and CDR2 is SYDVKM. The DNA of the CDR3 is TGTGCCAGCAGTTTGACAGGGGGCGGGACAGATACGCAGTATTTT. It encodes CASSLTGGGTDTQYF.

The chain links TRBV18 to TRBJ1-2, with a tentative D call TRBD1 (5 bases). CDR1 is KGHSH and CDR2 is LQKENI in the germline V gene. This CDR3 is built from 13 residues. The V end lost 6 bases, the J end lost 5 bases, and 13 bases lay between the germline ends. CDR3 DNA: TGTGCCAGCTCCCAGGGACTTAGGTATGGCTACACCTTC. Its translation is CASSQGLRYGYTF.

The CDR3 bases are TGTGCCAGCAGCCGGTCCGTGGTCCCTAATGAAAAACTGTTTTTT. As protein: CASSRSVVPNEKLFF. The rearrangement joins TRBV27 to TRBJ1-4; D gene ambiguous. V lost 6 bases to trimming and J lost 3 bases, with 14 bases between them. This CDR3 is 15 amino acids long. Germline V gene data show CDR1 as MNHEY and CDR2 as SMNVEV (reference sequence). Drawing the rest from reference TRBV27 and TRBJ1-4, the complete variable domain is EAQVTQNPRYLITVTGKKLTVTCSQNMNHEYMSWYRQDPGLGLRQIYYSMNVEVTDKGDVPEGYKVSRKEKRNFPLILESPSPNQTSLYFCASSRSVVPNEKLFFGSGTQLSVL.